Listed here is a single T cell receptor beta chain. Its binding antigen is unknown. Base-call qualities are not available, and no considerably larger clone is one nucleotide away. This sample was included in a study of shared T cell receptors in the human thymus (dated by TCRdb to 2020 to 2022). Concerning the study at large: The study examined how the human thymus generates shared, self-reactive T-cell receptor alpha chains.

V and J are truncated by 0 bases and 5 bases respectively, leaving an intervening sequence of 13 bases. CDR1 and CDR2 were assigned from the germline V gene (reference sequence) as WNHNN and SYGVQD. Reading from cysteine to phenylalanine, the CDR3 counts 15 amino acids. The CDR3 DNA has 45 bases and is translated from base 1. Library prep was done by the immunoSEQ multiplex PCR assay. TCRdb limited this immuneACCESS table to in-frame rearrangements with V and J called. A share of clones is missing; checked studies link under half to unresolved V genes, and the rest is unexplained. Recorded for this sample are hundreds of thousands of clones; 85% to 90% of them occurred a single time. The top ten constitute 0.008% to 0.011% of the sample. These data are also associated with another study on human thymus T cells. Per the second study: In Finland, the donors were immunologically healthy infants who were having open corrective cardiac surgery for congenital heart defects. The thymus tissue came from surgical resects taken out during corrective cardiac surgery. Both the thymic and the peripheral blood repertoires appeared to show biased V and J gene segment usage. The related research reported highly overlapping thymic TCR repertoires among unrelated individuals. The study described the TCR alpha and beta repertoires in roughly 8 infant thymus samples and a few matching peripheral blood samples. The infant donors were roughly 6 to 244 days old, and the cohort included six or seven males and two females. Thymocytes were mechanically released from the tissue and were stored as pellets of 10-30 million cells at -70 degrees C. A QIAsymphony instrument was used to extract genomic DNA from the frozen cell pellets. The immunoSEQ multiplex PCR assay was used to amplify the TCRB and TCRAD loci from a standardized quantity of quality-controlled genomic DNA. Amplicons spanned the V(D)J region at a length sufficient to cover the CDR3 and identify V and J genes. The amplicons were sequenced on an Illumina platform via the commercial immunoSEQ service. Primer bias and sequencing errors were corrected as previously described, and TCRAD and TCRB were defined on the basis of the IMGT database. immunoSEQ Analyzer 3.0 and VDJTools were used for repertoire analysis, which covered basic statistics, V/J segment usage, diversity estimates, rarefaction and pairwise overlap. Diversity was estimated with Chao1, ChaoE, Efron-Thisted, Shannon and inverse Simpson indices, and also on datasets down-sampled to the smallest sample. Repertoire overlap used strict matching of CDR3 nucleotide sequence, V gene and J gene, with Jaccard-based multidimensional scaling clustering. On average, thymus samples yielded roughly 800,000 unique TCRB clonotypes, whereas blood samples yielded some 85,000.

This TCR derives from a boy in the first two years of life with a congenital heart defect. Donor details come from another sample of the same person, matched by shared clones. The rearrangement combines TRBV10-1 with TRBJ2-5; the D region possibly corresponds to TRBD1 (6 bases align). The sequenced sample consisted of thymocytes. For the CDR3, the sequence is CASSESWGLGETQYF. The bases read TGCGCCAGCAGTGAGTCCTGGGGGCTAGGGGAGACCCAGTACTTC.